The rows below give T cell receptor beta chains drawn from one sample of a study of control samples from healthy donors and cancer patients. This table comes from immunoSEQ multiplex PCR, and its TCRdb copy is limited to in-frame clones, with some not included. There are over 150,000 clones in the sample; about 91% occur only once, and about 2% lies in the top ten. Sequences were obtained from blood. All receptors come from a woman aged 40-49 years in good health. The CDR3 runs from the conserved cysteine through the conserved F or W. D genes are given only for firm matches. Size is omitted from some rows. Given values are once, few, many or a class for expanded clones.

size,V,J,D,length,DNA,CDR3
-,TRBV5-6,TRBJ2-7,TRBD1,15,TGTGCCAGCAGATTTCGGGACAGGCAGTTTTACGAGCAGTACTTC,CASRFRDRQFYEQYF
-,TRBV4-1,TRBJ2-2,-,18,TGCGCCAGCAGCCAGAGGCAGGCCCAACTCCTGAACACCGGGGAGCTGTTTTTT,CASSQRQAQLLNTGELFF
-,TRBV5-1,TRBJ2-5,-,15,TGCGCCAGCAGCTTCGAGGGTACCGTGGGAGAGACCCAGTACTTC,CASSFEGTVGETQYF
-,TRBV7-6,TRBJ1-4,-,13,TGTGCCAGCAGCTTTGAAGGGGGTGAAAAACTGTTTTTT,CASSFEGGEKLFF
-,TRBV6-5,TRBJ1-4,TRBD1,14,TGTGCCAGCAGGCCGGGACAGCCTAATGAAAAACTGTTTTTT,CASRPGQPNEKLFF
-,TRBV5-4,TRBJ1-1,TRBD1,18,TGTGCCAGCGGCAGTACCGGGACAGGAGGAATTATGAACACTGAAGCTTTCTTT,CASGSTGTGGIMNTEAFF
-,TRBV18,TRBJ2-1,-,15,TGTGCCAGCTCACCGTGGGCAGGGGTCGACAATGAGCAGTTCTTC,CASSPWAGVDNEQFF
-,TRBV19,TRBJ2-2,TRBD1,15,TGTGCCAGTAGTCCGGGGGACAGGTTCACCGGGGAGCTGTTTTTT,CASSPGDRFTGELFF
-,TRBV6-4,TRBJ2-2,-,15,TGTGCCAGCAGTGACTCGACCGGGGGCCCCGGGGAGCTGTTTTTT,CASSDSTGGPGELFF
few,TRBV19,TRBJ1-1,TRBD1,15,TGTGCCAGTAGTATCATGACAGGGGGCAACACTGAAGCTTTCTTT,CASSIMTGGNTEAFF
few,TRBV11-3,TRBJ2-1,TRBD2,14,TGTGCCAGCAGCTTTAGCGGGGAGTACAATGAGCAGTTCTTC,CASSFSGEYNEQFF
-,TRBV2,TRBJ1-2,-,12,TGTGCCAGCAGTGAAGGGGGCGGCGGCTACACCTTC,CASSEGGGGYTF
-,TRBV6-5,TRBJ1-2,-,11,TGTGCCAGCCACCGGGGCTATGGCTACACCTTC,CASHRGYGYTF
-,TRBV19,TRBJ1-5,TRBD1,13,TGTGCCAGCGAACAGGGGGCAGGACAGCCCCAGCATTTT,CASEQGAGQPQHF
-,TRBV5-1,TRBJ1-2,-,13,TGCGCCAGCAGCGTGGACGGGTCGGTTGGCTACACCTTC,CASSVDGSVGYTF
-,TRBV3-1/TRBV3-2,TRBJ2-3,-,13,TGTGCCAGCAGCCGCAACCGCCTAGATACGCAGTATTTT,CASSRNRLDTQYF
-,TRBV6-5,TRBJ1-3,-,15,TGTGCCAGCGTAACCCCAAGAGGCTCTGGAAACACCATATATTTT,CASVTPRGSGNTIYF
-,TRBV7-2,TRBJ1-4,-,19,TGTGCCAGCAGCTCGGCACGAGATGGTAGGGGGACACCTAATGAAAAACTGTTTTTT,CASSSARDGRGTPNEKLFF
-,TRBV12-3/TRBV12-4,TRBJ2-7,-,13,TGTGCCAGCAGTGATAGCAAAGGCTACGAGCAGTACTTC,CASSDSKGYEQYF
-,TRBV5-4,TRBJ2-7,-,15,TGTGCCAGCAGCTTGAGGGGGGTAGGGCTCGGCGAGCAGTACTTC,CASSLRGVGLGEQYF
-,TRBV6-2/TRBV6-3,TRBJ1-2,-,13,TGTGCCAGCAGTTACCCAGGGACCCATGGCTACACCTTC,CASSYPGTHGYTF
-,TRBV5-1,TRBJ1-1,-,13,TGCGCCAGCAGCCCCTATTGGGCCACTGAAGCTTTCTTT,CASSPYWATEAFF
-,TRBV6-5,TRBJ2-7,-,13,TGTGCCACCGAACCCGACTCTACCTACGAGCAGTACTTC,CATEPDSTYEQYF
-,TRBV16,TRBJ1-2,-,13,TGTGCCAGCAGCCAATCGCGAAACTATGGCTACACCTTC,CASSQSRNYGYTF
-,TRBV19,TRBJ2-6,TRBD1,18,TGTGCCAGTAGTACCCCGACAGGGATATACTCTGGGGCCAACGTCCTGACTTTC,CASSTPTGIYSGANVLTF
-,TRBV11-3,TRBJ1-5,-,15,TGTGCCAGCAGGCGAACGAATTATAGCAATCAGCCCCAGCATTTT,CASRRTNYSNQPQHF
-,TRBV9,TRBJ2-3,-,17,TGTGCCAGCAGCGTACCTCGGGCAGGGAGTACCACAGATACGCAGTATTTT,CASSVPRAGSTTDTQYF
few,TRBV15,TRBJ2-7,TRBD1,15,TGTGCCACCAGCAGAGGGACAGGGGGCTCGTACGAGCAGTACTTC,CATSRGTGGSYEQYF
-,TRBV10-3,TRBJ1-1,-,14,TGTGCCATCAGTGCGGGACGGAGGAACACTGAAGCTTTCTTT,CAISAGRRNTEAFF
-,TRBV5-8,TRBJ1-1,-,9,TGTGCCAGCAGCTTGGCTGCTTTCTTT,CASSLAAFF
once,TRBV3-1/TRBV3-2,TRBJ1-1,-,13,TGTGCCAGCAGCCAAGTGGTAAACACTGAAGCTTTCTTT,CASSQVVNTEAFF
-,TRBV24-1,TRBJ2-2,-,16,TGTGCCACCAGTTCGAGGCGCCAGGGCGGCACCGGGGAGCTGTTTTTT,CATSSRRQGGTGELFF
-,TRBV4-2,TRBJ1-4,-,17,TGTGCCAGCAGCCAAGCCGGGGCCCAGGCAGGGAACGAAAAACTGTTTTTT,CASSQAGAQAGNEKLFF
few,TRBV7-9,TRBJ2-7,-,16,TGTGCCAGCAGCGACCGGGACACCACTTCCCCCTACGAGCAGTACTTC,CASSDRDTTSPYEQYF